This T cell receptor beta chain emerged from a study of regulatory T cells in long-lasting Graves disease (dated by TCRdb to the early 2020s). For the study in its entirety: Persistent Graves' disease meant more than 5 years of antithyroid drug treatment with TSH receptor autoantibodies that stayed positive. A total of about 33 samples underwent TCR sequencing, from roughly 13 patients with persistent Graves' disease and 20 patients with newly diagnosed Graves' disease. Peripheral blood TCR sequencing and RNA sequencing compared persistent Graves' disease patients with newly diagnosed Graves' disease patients. The study took place in China and was registered as a clinical trial. Antithyroid drugs had been taken for around 9.8 years on average by persistent Graves' disease patients in the clinical cohort. Study-wide conclusions, independent of this receptor: Sequencing and analysis were restricted to the TCR beta chain. Persistent patients shared more public clonotypes among themselves (around 3,000) than newly diagnosed patients did (roughly 920). As a limitation, the authors acknowledged that the small sample size may reduce accuracy. Compared with newly diagnosed patients, patients with persistent Graves' disease had lower TCR Shannon entropy and fewer highly expanded clones, which suggests clonal expansion. Only peripheral blood was studied, because thyroid tissue, the primary lesion, was inaccessible. Persistent disease showed preferential use of TRBV28, TRBJ1-2 and TRBJ2-5, whereas newly diagnosed disease favored TRBV20-1 and TRBJ2-1.

Note on this clonotype: No cognate antigen has been identified for it. No base qualities exist here, and no much larger clone lies one base off it.

The time point label here, explained by the study, means: persistent/refractory GD, antithyroid drugs over 5 years with positive TRAb. For both TCR sequencing and RNA sequencing, RNA was extracted from PBMCs using TRIzol. The diagnosis of Graves' disease followed American Thyroid Association guidelines. The patients came from an endocrinology department in Xi'an, China. From each patient, approximately 10 milliliters of peripheral blood was collected into an EDTA anticoagulant tube. Ficoll Paque Plus density gradient separation was used to isolate PBMCs, and no further T cell sorting was performed. An Agilent 2100 Bioanalyzer and agarose gel were used to assess RNA quality, and a NanoDrop 2000 was used to measure RNA concentration. Library preparation employed multiplex PCR. This sample was sequenced with an Illumina HiSeq 4000. To build TCR beta libraries, CDR3 regions were amplified by Arm-PCR using iRepertoire HTBI primers. Before sequencing, the PCR products underwent gel purification. In the authors' own workflow: A total of roughly 67 TRBV and 14 TRBJ segments were identified across samples and were used for gene usage analysis of CDR3 amino acid clonotypes. COPE and FqMerger were used to merge filtered high-quality paired reads into contigs. Contigs were aligned with BLAST to IMGT TRBV, TRBD and TRBJ reference genes, and CDR3 was defined per IMGT. Any clonotype with a frequency above 0.1% was counted as a highly expanded clone. Shannon entropy served as the measure of repertoire diversity, while the Gini coefficient captured V-J evenness. A clonotype found in more than one individual was treated as public. The raw public data were reprocessed by TCRdb itself: fastp quality trimming at Q25, MiXCR clonotype calling, in-frame beta chains only. Each CDR3 protein gets just one entry, which takes the most common genes and DNA from the rows behind it. TCRdb's processing, not the authors', yielded these V and J calls. A total of around 450,000 distinct CDR3 sequences appear in this sample, about 22% of them only once. The ten largest clones represent roughly 7% of the sample.

Trimming takes 8 bases from V and 5 bases from J, and the germline ends sit 21 bases apart. The CDR3 runs 15 amino acids, cysteine and phenylalanine included. The read is trimmed to its CDR3 DNA, 45 bases read in frame from base 1. The germline V gene supplies CDR1 MNHNS and CDR2 SASEGT. This TCR was sampled from a female donor with Graves disease. This receptor chain uses TRBV6-1 and TRBJ1-1; TRBD1 is a possible D gene, resting on 6 matching bases. The material was peripheral blood mononuclear cells (PBMCs), obtained when the disease was refractory, from a patient treated with antithyroid drugs. The CDR3 reads CASSPTGTQETEAFF. DNA sequence: TGTGCCAGCTCACCAACCGGGACACAGGAGACTGAAGCTTTCTTT.